These 26 T cell receptor beta chains share one sample of origin, sequenced in a study of monozygotic twins with cystic fibrosis. Sequencing used immunoSEQ multiplex PCR; TCRdb keeps in-frame clones, though not all of them. Among more than 30,000 clones listed, around 96% were seen once. The specimen was blood. The receptors were sampled from a girl aged 2-15 years with cystic fibrosis.

CDR3 in amino acids: CASSQEDLNGQETQYF. DNA of the CDR3: TGTGCCAGCAGCCAAGAAGACTTGAATGGCCAGGAGACCCAGTACTTC. The chain is built from TRBV4-2 and TRBJ2-5, with no clear D. The germline CDR1 and CDR2 sequences are LGHNA and YNFKEQ. Deletions cut 0 bases from V and 5 bases from J, with 16 bases between. The CDR3 is made up of 16 amino acids.

The rearrangement links TRBV5-1 to TRBJ1-1; D is perhaps TRBD1 (5 bases). V lost 3 bases, J lost 0 bases, and 9 bases lay in between. CDR1 is SGHRS, CDR2 YFSETQ, per germline. The CDR3 runs to 14 residues. The CDR3 region has the DNA TGCGCCAGCAGCTGGGACGGAGTGAACACTGAAGCTTTCTTT. It specifies CASSWDGVNTEAFF.

The rearrangement joins TRBV5-4 to TRBJ2-1, with TRBD2 matching 8 bases. J gave up 0 bases and V 3 bases, and 8 bases lay outside the gene matches. This CDR3 contains 17 residues. Germline-derived CDR1 and CDR2 are SGHNT and YYREEE (reference sequence). Here the CDR3 reads CASSSSLLAGSYNEQFF. DNA for the CDR3: TGTGCCAGCAGCTCCAGCCTTCTAGCGGGCTCCTACAATGAGCAGTTCTTC. Full variable domain (remainder filled in from reference TRBV5-4 and TRBJ2-1): ETGVTQSPTHLIKTRGQQVTLRCSSQSGHNTVSWYQQALGQGPQFIFQYYREEENGRGNFPPRFSGLQFPNYSSELNVNALELDDSALYLCASSSSLLAGSYNEQFFGPGTRLTVL.

The V call is TRBV7-9, the J call TRBJ1-4; D may be TRBD1 (5 bases). This CDR3 has 13 amino acids. Germline V gives CDR1 SEHNR, CDR2 FQNEAQ (reference sequence). The V end lost 5 bases, the J end lost 6 bases, and 10 bases lay between the germline ends. The CDR3 loop is CASSLVGDEKLFF. In DNA form, the CDR3 reads TGTGCCAGCAGCCTAGTAGGGGATGAAAAACTGTTTTTT.

V and J are TRBV6-5 and TRBJ1-2; tentative D call: TRBD1 (5 bases). The CDR3 totals 14 residues. Trimming cost V 6 bases and J 3 bases, with 14 bases left between them. Germline loops: CDR1 MNHEY, CDR2 SVGAGI. CDR3 nucleotides: TGTGCCAGCAGCCCTCTTGGGGGTGACTATGGCTACACCTTC. Its translation: CASSPLGGDYGYTF.

J is TRBJ1-1 and V is TRBV4-1; 9 positions match TRBD1. V shed 6 bases and J 1 base; nucleotides not matched to a gene: 0. The CDR3 is made up of 13 amino acids. The germline V gene has CDR1 MGHRA and CDR2 YSYEKL. The CDR3 sequence is CASRGQGNTEAFF. The CDR3 DNA reads TGCGCCAGCAGGGGACAGGGGAACACTGAAGCTTTCTTT.

This chain joins TRBV18 and TRBJ2-1; D remains unclear. Trimming removed 0 bases at V and 8 bases at J, with 8 bases between. This CDR3 contains 13 residues. Germline V lookup: CDR1 KGHSH, CDR2 LQKENI. The CDR3 bases are TGTGCCAGCTCACCACCGTACGGCCATGAGCAGTTCTTC. This gives the protein CASSPPYGHEQFF.

The chain employs TRBV9 and TRBJ2-3, with TRBD2 matching over 10 bases. After removal of 2 bases from V and 5 bases from J, the junction contained 8 bases not matched to a gene. Germline V lookup: CDR1 SGDLS, CDR2 YYNGEE. The CDR3 runs 16 residues. The CDR3 protein is CASSVRTSGLVDTQYF. The CDR3 region has the DNA TGTGCCAGCAGCGTCCGGACTAGCGGTCTGGTAGATACGCAGTATTTT.

The rearrangement links TRBV9 to TRBJ1-5; the D gene is possibly TRBD1 (5 bases). The CDR3 totals 14 residues. Germline lookup yields CDR1 SGDLS and CDR2 YYNGEE. With 4 bases removed from V and 5 bases from J, the gap between germline ends came to 13 bases. The CDR3 protein is CASSKGQEDQPQHF. The CDR3 coding sequence is TGTGCCAGCAGCAAGGGGCAGGAAGATCAGCCCCAGCATTTT. The full variable domain, in which reference TRBV9 and TRBJ1-5 provide the parts outside the CDR3, is DSGVTQTPKHLITATGQRVTLRCSPRSGDLSVYWYQQSLDQGLQFLIQYYNGEERAKGNILERFSAQQFPDLHSELNLSSLELGDSALYFCASSKGQEDQPQHFGDGTRLSIL.

The chain is built from TRBV30 and TRBJ2-5; 9 bases match TRBD1. The CDR3 length is 18 residues. V shed 1 base, J shed 4 bases, and the junction held 16 bases outside the gene matches. CDR1 and CDR2 from the germline V gene are GTSNPN and SVGIG (reference sequence). The CDR3 here is CAWSGSPTGGGRGETQYF. For the CDR3, the DNA is TGTGCCTGGAGTGGGTCCCCGACAGGGGGAGGGAGGGGAGAGACCCAGTACTTC.

The chain recombines TRBV5-1 with TRBJ2-1, with 16 bases identical to TRBD2. In germline, CDR1 is SGHRS, CDR2 YFSETQ. The trim removed 4 bases at V and 2 bases at J, leaving 6 bases unmatched. The CDR3 sequence is 18 residues long. The CDR3, as DNA: TGCGCCAGCAGCGCCGGGACTAGCGGGAGGGCAGCCTACAATGAGCAGTTCTTC. It codes for CASSAGTSGRAAYNEQFF. Combining the CDR3 with reference TRBV5-1 and TRBJ2-1 gives the whole variable domain KAGVTQTPRYLIKTRGQQVTLSCSPISGHRSVSWYQQTPGQGLQFLFEYFSETQRNKGNFPGRFSGRQFSNSRSEMNVSTLELGDSALYLCASSAGTSGRAAYNEQFFGPGTRLTVL.

V and J are TRBV2 and TRBJ1-1; 7 bases line up with TRBD1. The V gene's germline CDR1 is SNHLY and CDR2 FYNNEI. The CDR3 spans 14 residues. After removal of 10 bases from V and 2 bases from J, the junction contained 10 bases not matched to a gene. The CDR3 spells CATKGGPSNTEAFF. DNA of the CDR3: TGTGCCACAAAAGGGGGCCCTTCCAACACTGAAGCTTTCTTT.

The chain combines TRBV7-9 with TRBJ2-7, with D perhaps being TRBD1 or TRBD2 (5 bases each). Trimming shortened V by 8 bases and J by 0 bases, and 11 bases separated the two germline ends. This CDR3 comprises 13 residues. Germline values: CDR1 SEHNR, CDR2 FQNEAQ (reference sequence). This CDR3 is CASGTVSSYEQYF. CDR3 sequence (DNA): TGTGCCAGCGGGACCGTTAGCTCCTACGAGCAGTACTTC.

This clone was found once. The rearrangement joins TRBV6-1 to TRBJ1-2, with TRBD1 matching over 9 bases. CDR3 size: 16 residues. Germline V lookup: CDR1 MNHNS, CDR2 SASEGT. Trimming took 3 bases from V and 0 from J; bases not matched to a gene: 5. CDR3 loop: CASSELGTGTNYGYTF. The DNA of the CDR3 is TGTGCCAGCAGTGAGCTGGGGACAGGGACTAACTATGGCTACACCTTC.

The gene calls are TRBV7-9 and TRBJ1-4; 7 bases are shared with TRBD1. The CDR3 consists of 15 residues. Germline V lookup: CDR1 SEHNR, CDR2 FQNEAQ (reference sequence). The junction had 10 bases not matched to a gene; V was cut back by 4 bases and J by 8 bases. The CDR3 region is CASSSTGAGGEKLFF. The CDR3 nucleotides read TGTGCCAGCAGCTCAACAGGGGCGGGTGGGGAAAAACTGTTTTTT.

This clone was picked up one time. The V and J genes are TRBV20-1 and TRBJ2-7; D not certain. The CDR3 has 11 amino acids. CDR1 and CDR2 from the germline V gene are DFQATT and SNEGSKA (reference sequence). V lost 5 bases and J 1 base, leaving 6 bases between the germline ends. DNA for the CDR3: TGCAGTGCTTTTGAGTCCTACGAGCAGTACTTC. It translates to CSAFESYEQYF.

In this sample, this clone turned up once. This sequence joins TRBV10-2 and TRBJ2-1; TRBD2 matches at 11 bases. The CDR3 has 17 residues. V shed 6 bases, J shed 0 bases, and the junction held 7 bases outside the gene matches. Per germline, CDR1 WSHSY and CDR2 SAAADI. The CDR3 spells CASRIRLAGNSYNEQFF. The CDR3 DNA is TGCGCCAGCAGAATCCGACTAGCGGGGAACTCCTACAATGAGCAGTTCTTC.

Here the CDR3 reads CASSPRTSAYEQYF. CDR3 sequence (DNA): TGTGCCAGCAGCCCTCGGACTAGCGCCTACGAGCAGTACTTC. The V call is TRBV5-5, the J call TRBJ2-7, with 9 bases identical to TRBD2. J lost 2 bases, V lost 4 bases, and 4 bases had no gene match. Germline CDR1 reads SGHKS; CDR2 reads YYEKEE (reference sequence). The CDR3 loop spans 14 amino acids.

The CDR3 DNA reads as TGTGCCTGGAGTGTACTCTCTTCTTTGCCGAAGCAGTACTTC. It yields the protein CAWSVLSSLPKQYF. The gene calls are TRBV30 and TRBJ2-7; no firm D call. Trimming stripped 0 bases from V and 8 bases from J, with 17 bases between. Germline V lookup: CDR1 GTSNPN, CDR2 SVGIG (reference sequence). This CDR3 has 14 residues.

This clone was seen just once. The CDR3 loop reads CASSHFSANSGNTIYF. CDR3 bases: TGTGCCAGCAGTCATTTCTCAGCGAACTCTGGAAACACCATATATTTT. The chain employs TRBV2 and TRBJ1-3, with D unresolved. The germline V gene has CDR1 SNHLY and CDR2 FYNNEI. Trimming took 5 bases from V and 0 from J, leaving 14 bases between them. The CDR3 spans 16 residues.

The rearrangement links TRBV28 to TRBJ1-5, with D possibly TRBD1 on 6 matching bases. The V end was cut by 7 bases, the J end by 4 bases, with 14 bases between. The CDR3 is made up of 14 amino acids. The germline gives CDR1 MDHEN, CDR2 SYDVKM. The CDR3 coding sequence is TGTGCCAGCACAGGGGCCTTAGGGAATCAGCCCCAGCATTTT. Its translation: CASTGALGNQPQHF.

The chain uses TRBV4-1 and TRBJ2-4; D is unresolved. This CDR3 spans 13 amino acids. V was clipped by 3 bases and J by 8 bases, with 11 bases between them. The V gene's germline CDR1 is MGHRA and CDR2 YSYEKL. This CDR3 reads CASSQFPSDIQYF. In nucleotides, the CDR3 is TGCGCCAGCAGCCAGTTTCCTTCTGACATTCAGTACTTC.

This clone has just one count. The rearrangement uses TRBV19 and TRBJ2-3; 8 bases map to TRBD1. Germline CDR1 LNHDA, CDR2 SQIVND (reference sequence). The junction had 12 bases not matched to a gene; V was cut back by 4 bases and J by 6 bases. CDR3 length: 16 amino acids. Written as DNA, the CDR3 is TGTGCCAGTAGTAGAAAGGACAGGGTCCTCCGCGATACGCAGTATTTT. Protein: CASSRKDRVLRDTQYF. Supplemented by reference TRBV19 and TRBJ2-3, the full variable domain reads DGGITQSPKYLFRKEGQNVTLSCEQNLNHDAMYWYRQDPGQGLRLIYYSQIVNDFQKGDIAEGYSVSREKKESFPLTVTSAQKNPTAFYLCASSRKDRVLRDTQYFGPGTRLTVL.

The rearrangement uses TRBV25-1 and TRBJ1-2, with TRBD1 as a possible D gene (6 bases). Trimming took 4 bases from V and 1 from J, leaving 16 bases between them. Germline V lookup: CDR1 MGHDK, CDR2 SYGVNS. The CDR3 has 16 residues. CDR3 in amino acids: CASSGPGTDSNYGYTF. For the CDR3, the DNA is TGTGCCAGCAGTGGACCCGGGACGGACAGTAACTATGGCTACACCTTC.

This CDR3 is CASSLTLAGVSYEQYF. The CDR3 DNA reads TGTGCCAGCTCATTGACACTAGCGGGAGTATCCTACGAGCAGTACTTC. The V and J genes are TRBV18 and TRBJ2-7, with 11 bases lining up with TRBD2. The germline gives CDR1 KGHSH, CDR2 LQKENI. The J segment lost 1 base and the V segment lost 5 bases, leaving 7 bases of the junction unmatched. This CDR3 region has 16 residues.

V is TRBV25-1 and J is TRBJ2-1; maybe TRBD1 (7 bases). Germline lookup yields CDR1 MGHDK and CDR2 SYGVNS. The V end was cut by 6 bases, the J end by 0 bases, with 18 bases between. There are 17 residues in the CDR3. CDR3 sequence: CASSARSGGSSYNEQFF. Written as DNA, the CDR3 is TGTGCCAGCAGCGCCCGGTCAGGGGGGAGCTCCTACAATGAGCAGTTCTTC.